The entry that follows covers one T cell receptor beta chain sequence. The CDR3 extends over 12 amino acids. Trimming left V 7 bases short and J 1 base short, with 7 bases between. The germline V gene encodes CDR1 MNHEY and CDR2 SVGAGI. Time point here: pre-treatment baseline. One draw preceded checkpoint blockade; another followed its first cycle at week 3. Prior systemic cancer therapy, immunosuppressant use and other active malignancies excluded patients. This sample is part of a study of blood T cell dynamics during melanoma immunotherapy. The wider study: First-line therapy was either pembrolizumab or nivolumab with ipilimumab for metastatic melanoma.

This table comes from immunoSEQ multiplex PCR, and its TCRdb copy is limited to in-frame clones, with some not included. The sample contains 6,200 or so clones, 80% to 95% of which appear only once. The TCR sequence derives from a human donor with melanoma. Here the sequenced sample was cell-free DNA from blood, taken from a patient treated with checkpoint blockade. The chain links TRBV6-5 to TRBJ1-1, with TRBD1 as a possible D gene (6 bases). CDR3 sequence (DNA): TGTGCCAGCAAACAGGGGAACACTGAAGCTTTCTTT. It is translated as CASKQGNTEAFF.